What follows is one T cell receptor (beta chain) and its context. This entry is derived from a study of blood T cell repertoires in COVID-19. For the study at large: Samples came from the United States, Italy and Spain, spanning acute and convalescent COVID-19. From T cells, B-cell-depleted T cells, or PBMCs came the material, which was cDNA or gDNA.

Trimming shortened V by 0 bases and J by 1 base, and 11 bases separated the two germline ends. The germline gives CDR1 GTSNPN, CDR2 SVGIG (reference sequence). This CDR3 has 15 residues. In the source study's methods: Nucleated cell number was recorded as an estimate derived from reference gene primer amplification. Assay: immunoSEQ multiplex PCR; the TCRdb copy retains only in-frame clones and omits some. V and J calls and clone size follow that table, whereas D and trimming were derived from the DNA. This sample has about 130,000 clones; 70% to 90% occur once, and the top ten carry 3.8%. Sequencing was done on a sample of peripheral blood. The gene calls are TRBV30 and TRBJ2-3; tentatively, D is TRBD1 (5 bases). The receptor's source is a woman aged 45-65 years with acute or convalescent COVID-19. CDR3 DNA sequence: TGTGCCTGGAGTGTCTGGGGCCTGGGCACAGATACGCAGTATTTT. It translates to CAWSVWGLGTDTQYF.